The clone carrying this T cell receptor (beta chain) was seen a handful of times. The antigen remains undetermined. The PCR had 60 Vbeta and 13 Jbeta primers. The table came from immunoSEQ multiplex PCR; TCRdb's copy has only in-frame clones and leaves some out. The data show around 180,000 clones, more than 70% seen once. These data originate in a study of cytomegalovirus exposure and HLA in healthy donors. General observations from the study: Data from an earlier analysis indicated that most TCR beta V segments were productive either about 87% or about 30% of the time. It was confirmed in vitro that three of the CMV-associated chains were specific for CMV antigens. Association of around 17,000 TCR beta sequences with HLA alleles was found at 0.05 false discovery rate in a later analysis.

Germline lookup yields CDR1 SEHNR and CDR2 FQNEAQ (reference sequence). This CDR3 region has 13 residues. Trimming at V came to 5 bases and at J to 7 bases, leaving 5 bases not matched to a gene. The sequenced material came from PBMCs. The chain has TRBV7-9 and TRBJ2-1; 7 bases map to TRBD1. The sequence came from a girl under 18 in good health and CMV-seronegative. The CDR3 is CASSGQTGNEQFF. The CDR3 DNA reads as TGTGCCAGCAGCGGGCAGACAGGGAATGAGCAGTTCTTC.